This entry lists 8 T cell receptor beta chains sequenced from one sample in a study of cytomegalovirus exposure and HLA in healthy donors. Assay: immunoSEQ multiplex PCR; the TCRdb copy retains only in-frame clones and omits some. The sample has roughly 130,000 clones; about nine tenths are singletons. Sequencing was performed on PBMCs. The receptors stem from a man aged 25 to 40 in good health and CMV-seronegative.

The J gene is TRBJ2-1, the V gene TRBV10-1; D unresolved. In germline, CDR1 is WNHNN, CDR2 SYGVQD (reference sequence). The CDR3 spans 12 residues. V lost 9 bases to trimming and J lost 8 bases, with 14 bases between them. The CDR3 region is CASSEDSDEQFF. CDR3 DNA: TGCGCCAGTTCCGAGGATTCGGATGAGCAGTTCTTC.

The V gene is TRBV14, the J gene TRBJ2-1; 7 nucleotides line up with TRBD2. Per the germline V gene, CDR1 is SGHDN and CDR2 is FVKESK. With 1 base clipped from V and 5 bases from J, the junction kept 5 bases outside the gene matches. CDR3 length: 15 residues. The CDR3 bases are TGTGCCAGCAGCCAAGGAGCGGGACTCAACAATGAGCAGTTCTTC. Translating it yields CASSQGAGLNNEQFF. Full variable domain (remainder filled in from reference TRBV14 and TRBJ2-1): EAGVTQFPSHSVIEKGQTVTLRCDPISGHDNLYWYRRVMGKEIKFLLHFVKESKQDESGMPNNRFLAERTGGTYSTLKVQPAELEDSGVYFCASSQGAGLNNEQFFGPGTRLTVL.

The V gene is TRBV10-3, the J gene TRBJ2-1; 12 nucleotides match TRBD2. V dropped 0 bases and J dropped 6; count of bases not matched to a gene: 9. CDR3 length: 18 residues. The germline V gene encodes CDR1 ENHRY and CDR2 SYGVKD. Here the CDR3 reads CAISESPSGREGFNEQFF. Written as DNA, the CDR3 is TGTGCCATCAGTGAGTCCCCTAGCGGGAGGGAGGGGTTCAATGAGCAGTTCTTC.

The gene calls are TRBV6-4 and TRBJ2-1; 11 bases align to TRBD2. CDR3 size: 16 residues. CDR1 and CDR2 from the germline V gene are MRHNA and SNTAGT. V dropped 5 bases and J dropped 8; count of bases not matched to a gene: 11. The CDR3 here is CASSRFSGRALDEQFF. CDR3 bases: TGTGCCAGCAGTCGCTTTAGCGGGAGGGCCCTCGATGAGCAGTTCTTC.

The chain combines TRBV7-9 with TRBJ1-2, with D possibly TRBD1 on 5 matching bases. From germline, CDR1 is SEHNR and CDR2 FQNEAQ (reference sequence). The ends were cut back, 5 bases at V and 8 bases at J, with 15 bases in the middle. This CDR3 spans 13 amino acids. The CDR3 region has the DNA TGTGCCAGCAGCCCAGGATCAGGGTTGGGCTACACCTTC. Residues: CASSPGSGLGYTF. Filled out from reference TRBV7-9 and TRBJ1-2, the complete variable domain reads DTGVSQNPRHKITKRGQNVTFRCDPISEHNRLYWYRQTLGQGPEFLTYFQNEAQLEKSRLLSDRFSAERPKGSFSTLEIQRTEQGDSAMYLCASSPGSGLGYTFGSGTRLTVV.

The chain couples TRBV5-6 to TRBJ1-1; no reliable D call. The germline V gene has CDR1 SGHDT and CDR2 YYEEEE. The CDR3 is 14 amino acids. Trimming cost V 4 bases and J 1 base, with 11 bases left between them. The CDR3 DNA sequence: TGTGCCAGCAGCGGGAGGGATAAGAACACTGAAGCTTTCTTT. Its protein product is CASSGRDKNTEAFF.

This clone came up once. The genes are TRBV11-2 and TRBJ2-7; a possible D gene is TRBD1 (6 bases). Looked up from germline, CDR1 is SGHAT and CDR2 is FQNNGV. Trimming removed 0 bases at V and 10 bases at J, with 10 bases between. This CDR3 has 12 amino acids. This chain's CDR3 is CASSLDRGHQYF. The CDR3 DNA follows: TGTGCCAGCAGCTTAGATAGGGGACATCAGTACTTC.

The chain employs TRBV5-1 and TRBJ2-7; no definite D call. The germline V gene encodes CDR1 SGHRS and CDR2 YFSETQ. This CDR3 has 11 residues. Trimming removed 5 bases from V and 3 bases from J, with 6 bases in between. This CDR3 is CASRESYEQYF. Written as DNA, the CDR3 is TGCGCCAGCAGGGAGAGCTACGAGCAGTACTTC.